This T cell receptor beta chain was documented in a study of regulatory T cells in long-lasting Graves disease. Study results and caveats: Sample size was small, which may have lowered accuracy. New patients shared fewer public clonotypes (around 880) than persistent patients did (over 2,500). TCR diversity in persistent Graves' patients was below that of newly diagnosed ones.

As to this clonotype: Its antigen remains unknown.

Time point described: persistent/refractory GD, antithyroid drugs over 5 years with positive TRAb. From PBMCs, RNA was extracted and then used to make the TCR library. Libraries of TCR beta came from iRepertoire HTBI primers plus Arm-PCR of CDR3 regions. TCRdb re-derived calls from the multiplex PCR reads in MiXCR, one entry per CDR3 protein. The table includes about 660,000 distinct CDR3 sequences, 25% to 35% detected once. The sample was peripheral blood mononuclear cells (PBMCs), taken when the disease was refractory, from a patient treated with antithyroid drugs. This TCR came from a female donor with Graves disease.

As DNA, the CDR3 is TGTGCCAGCAGACGGACGGTAATATCTAATGAAAAACTGTTTTTT. It translates to CASRRTVISNEKLFF. The chain employs TRBV12-3 or TRBV12-4 and TRBJ1-4; the D is unclear. Trimming removed 6 bases from V and 3 bases from J, with 14 bases in between. CDR3 length: 15 amino acids.